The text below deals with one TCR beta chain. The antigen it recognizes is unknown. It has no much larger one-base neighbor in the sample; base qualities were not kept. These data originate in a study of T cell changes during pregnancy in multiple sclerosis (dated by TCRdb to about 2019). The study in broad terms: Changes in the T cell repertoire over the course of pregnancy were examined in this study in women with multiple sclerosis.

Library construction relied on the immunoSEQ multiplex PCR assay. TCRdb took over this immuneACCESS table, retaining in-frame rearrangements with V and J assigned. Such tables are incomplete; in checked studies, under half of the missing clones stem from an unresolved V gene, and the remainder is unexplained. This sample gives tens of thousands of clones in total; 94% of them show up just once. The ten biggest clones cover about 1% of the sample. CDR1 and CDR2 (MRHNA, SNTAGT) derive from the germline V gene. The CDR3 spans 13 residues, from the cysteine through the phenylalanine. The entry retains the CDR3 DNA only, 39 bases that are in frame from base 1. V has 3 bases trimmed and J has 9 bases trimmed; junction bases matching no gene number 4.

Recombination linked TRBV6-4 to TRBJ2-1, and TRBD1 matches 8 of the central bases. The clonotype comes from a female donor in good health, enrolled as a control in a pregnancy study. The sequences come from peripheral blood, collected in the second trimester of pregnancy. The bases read TGTGCCAGCAGTGAGCGGACAGGGCTTGAGCAGTTCTTC. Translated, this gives CASSERTGLEQFF.